The 8 T cell receptor beta chains in this list originate from one sample, sequenced in a study of shared clonotypes between healthy human individuals (TCRdb year 2020). Libraries were constructed by the immunoSEQ multiplex PCR assay. TCRdb re-hosts the immuneACCESS table, in-frame sequences only. Its copies lack some clones; in the studies checked, an unresolved V gene accounts for under half of them, and the cause for the rest is not known. This sample is represented by around 1,900,000 clones; 80% to 95% of them were singletons. More than 1.5% of the sample is in the top ten clones. CD8 naive samples were obtained by positive selection for CCR7 among CD45RO-negative cells, yielding a CD45RA+CCR7+ population from which TemRA cells were excluded. The sequenced material came from naive CD8+ T cells from PBMCs. The cell subset or site label on this specimen signifies: CD45RA+CCR7+. The receptors stem from a man aged 18 to 29 in good health. Some clones in this sample may be carry-over from other donors' samples.

The chain is built from TRBV4-1 and TRBJ1-4, with 10 bases fitting TRBD1. Germline V lookup: CDR1 MGHRA, CDR2 YSYEKL. The CDR3 has 15 residues. Trimming cost V 4 bases and J 7 bases; bases outside gene matches: 6. The CDR3, as DNA: TGCGCCAGCAGCCCTAGACAGGGGGCAGGTGAAAAACTGTTTTTT. Amino acids: CASSPRQGAGEKLFF.

The chain combines TRBV27 with TRBJ2-7; 8 bases line up with TRBD2. J gave up 3 bases and V 4 bases, and 5 bases lay outside the gene matches. The germline V gene encodes CDR1 MNHEY and CDR2 SMNVEV (reference sequence). The CDR3 is 14 amino acids. The CDR3 sequence is CASSYREGHYEQYF. The CDR3 region has the DNA TGTGCCAGCAGTTACCGGGAGGGCCACTACGAGCAGTACTTC.

In this sample, this clone turned up once. This chain joins TRBV27 and TRBJ2-7, with a possible D match to TRBD1 (5 bases). With 6 bases removed from V and 3 bases from J, the gap between germline ends came to 12 bases. Germline values: CDR1 MNHEY, CDR2 SMNVEV (reference sequence). CDR3 size: 13 residues. This chain's CDR3 is CASRPDRNYEQYF. CDR3 in DNA: TGTGCCAGCAGGCCCGACAGAAACTACGAGCAGTACTTC.

The chain is built from TRBV29-1 and TRBJ2-7; 10 bases line up with TRBD1. CDR3 length equals 14 residues. The trim removed 4 bases at V and 2 bases at J, leaving 5 bases unmatched. Germline V CDR1 and CDR2: SQVTM, ANQGSEA. The CDR3 protein is CSVGGDRGPYEQYF. CDR3 DNA sequence: TGCAGCGTTGGGGGGGACAGGGGTCCCTACGAGCAGTACTTC.

Notes on this clone: Additional DNA sequences in this sample encode the identical CDR3. V and J are TRBV9 and TRBJ2-7; TRBD1 agrees at 7 bases. This CDR3 has 14 amino acids. Germline CDR1 SGDLS, CDR2 YYNGEE. V was pared by 0 bases and J by 3 bases, with 3 bases of the junction left unmatched. CDR3 DNA: TGTGCCAGCAGCGTAGCGGGGACAGACTACGAGCAGTACTTC. It translates to CASSVAGTDYEQYF. Together with reference TRBV9 and TRBJ2-7, the CDR3 gives the full variable domain: DSGVTQTPKHLITATGQRVTLRCSPRSGDLSVYWYQQSLDQGLQFLIQYYNGEERAKGNILERFSAQQFPDLHSELNLSSLELGDSALYFCASSVAGTDYEQYFGPGTRLTVT.

This chain links TRBV6-5 with TRBJ2-7; 10 nucleotides agree with TRBD1. The CDR3 spans 15 residues. Unmatched junction bases numbered 9, after V lost 5 bases and J lost 5 bases. Germline loops: CDR1 MNHEY, CDR2 SVGAGI. CDR3 region: CASSPRDRGADEQYF. The CDR3, as DNA: TGTGCCAGCAGTCCGCGGGACAGGGGCGCTGACGAGCAGTACTTC.

Comment on this clone: At the DNA level, this CDR3 is encoded by other sequences in the same sample as well. The gene calls are TRBV5-1 and TRBJ2-1, with 11 bases identical to TRBD2. There are 15 residues in the CDR3. V lost 2 bases, J lost 3 bases, and 1 base stayed unmatched. Germline V gives CDR1 SGHRS, CDR2 YFSETQ. The CDR3 DNA follows: TGCGCCAGCAGCTTAGGACTAGCGGGCTACAATGAGCAGTTCTTC. Translation gives CASSLGLAGYNEQFF.

This chain joins TRBV28 and TRBJ1-4; perhaps TRBD1 as D (5 bases). Germline CDR1 and CDR2: MDHEN and SYDVKM. This CDR3 has 13 residues. V lost 7 bases to trimming and J lost 8 bases, with 14 bases between them. CDR3 nucleotides: TGTGCCAGCATCCCTCCCTGGGGCGAAAAACTGTTTTTT. Its translation: CASIPPWGEKLFF.